This TCR beta chain appears in the sequencing data of a study of long-term antiretroviral therapy in people with HIV. Study conclusions and caveats: Post-ART samples showed increased diversity that remained below transplant donor control levels. Clones that had undergone expansion before ART prevailed in the repertoire throughout all time points.

V was pared by 9 bases and J by 0 bases, with 18 bases between. The CDR3 spans 17 residues. Looked up from germline, CDR1 is WSHSY and CDR2 is SAAADI. HIV-positive participants were all treated in the United States. As regards this clone: Its antigen remains unidentified.

Investigators performed immunoSEQ version v3.0 at survey level. Clones were read by immunoSEQ multiplex PCR, and TCRdb kept only the in-frame ones, dropping some. This table holds some 20,000 clones, roughly 80% found once. The chain carries TRBV10-2 and TRBJ1-6; perhaps TRBD1 as D (5 bases). The clonotype was recovered from a woman in her twenties or thirties with HIV. Specimen: unsorted PBMCs, collected 2.9 years after starting antiretroviral therapy. CDR3 protein: CASREWWGSSYNSPLHF. The CDR3 nucleotides are TGCGCCAGTAGGGAGTGGTGGGGGAGCTCCTATAATTCACCCCTCCACTTT.